Shown below are 26 T cell receptor beta chains from a single sample sequenced in a study of glioma-infiltrating T cells. Using RNA template, CDR3s of TCR alpha and beta were amplified with iRepertoire arm-PCR. MiXCR was run by TCRdb on the multiplex PCR reads, yielding one entry per CDR3 protein. The data contain some 190,000 distinct CDR3 sequences, over 25% of them singletons. The sequencing sample was made of glioma tissue, nonneoplastic brain tissue, or PBMCs (not recorded which). These receptors all stem from a human donor with low-grade glioma or glioblastoma, undergoing nonglioma brain surgery, or in good health (not recorded which).

This clonotype appeared many times. V gene TRBV15 combines with J gene TRBJ2-1, with a possible D match to TRBD1 (6 bases). Trimming took off 0 bases at V and 0 bases at J, with 12 bases between the two ends. The CDR3 covers 17 residues. CDR1 is LNHNV and CDR2 is YYDKDF in the germline V gene (reference sequence). CDR3: CATSRDARGSSYNEQFF. Here the CDR3 DNA reads TGTGCCACCAGCAGAGATGCAAGGGGGAGCTCCTACAATGAGCAGTTCTTC.

At least ten counts were recorded for this clonotype. The V and J genes are TRBV20-1 and TRBJ1-6; D is possibly TRBD1 (5 bases). V was pared by 3 bases and J by 7 bases, with 10 bases between. CDR3 length: 13 residues. The V gene's germline CDR1 is DFQATT and CDR2 SNEGSKA (reference sequence). CDR3 nucleotides: TGCAGTGCTAGGGACAACTCAAATTCACCCCTCCACTTT. Protein: CSARDNSNSPLHF.

The V gene is TRBV30, the J gene TRBJ1-1; TRBD1 agrees at 7 bases. CDR3 length: 13 residues. Germline V gives CDR1 GTSNPN, CDR2 SVGIG (reference sequence). With V trimmed by 3 bases and J by 4 bases, 5 bases remained unmatched. The CDR3 here is CAWRVDRVTEAFF. The CDR3 nucleotides are TGTGCCTGGAGGGTCGACAGGGTCACTGAAGCTTTCTTT.

The J gene is TRBJ1-2, the V gene TRBV9, with D perhaps matching TRBD1 (5 bases). This CDR3 spans 14 amino acids. The germline V gene has CDR1 SGDLS and CDR2 YYNGEE. Deletions cut 3 bases from V and 2 bases from J, with 11 bases between. CDR3 protein: CASSATDKNYGYTF. DNA of the CDR3: TGTGCCAGCAGCGCGACAGACAAGAACTATGGCTACACCTTC.

This clonotype has a count of ten or more. The CDR3: CASSLVSMAGLHEQYF. CDR3 DNA sequence: TGTGCCAGCAGCTTAGTTTCGATGGCAGGGTTACACGAGCAGTACTTC. The chain is built from TRBV7-2 and TRBJ2-7; D is possibly TRBD1 (5 bases). The CDR3 has 16 amino acids. The V end was cut by 1 base, the J end by 5 bases, with 18 bases between. Per germline, CDR1 SGHTA and CDR2 FQGNSA.

The CDR3 coding sequence is TGCGCCAGCAGCTTGGCCAGCCCTTCCCCTAATGAGCAGTTCTTC. Residues: CASSLASPSPNEQFF. This chain connects TRBV5-1 to TRBJ2-1; no definite D call. This CDR3 region has 15 residues. The germline CDR1 and CDR2 sequences are SGHRS and YFSETQ. Trimming shortened V by 0 bases and J by 7 bases, and 14 bases separated the two germline ends.

This clonotype was found a few times. CDR3 protein: CASRPGRAHNEQFF. The CDR3 region has the DNA TGTGCCAGCAGGCCAGGGCGGGCCCACAATGAGCAGTTCTTC. The chain recombines TRBV12-3 or TRBV12-4 with TRBJ2-1; D may match TRBD1 or TRBD2 (5 bases each). The V end was cut by 6 bases, the J end by 5 bases, with 14 bases between. The CDR3 sequence is 14 residues long.

This clonotype was counted many times. The gene calls are TRBV7-9 and TRBJ2-1; D gene ambiguous. Deletions cut 5 bases from V and 6 bases from J, with 23 bases between. Per the germline V gene, CDR1 is SEHNR and CDR2 is FQNEAQ (reference sequence). This CDR3 spans 17 amino acids. Here the CDR3 DNA reads TGTGCCAGCAGCCCTCTCGTAGGGCGCTCACAGCTCAATGAGCAGTTCTTC. Its translation: CASSPLVGRSQLNEQFF.

The chain is built from TRBV5-1 and TRBJ2-3, with 7 bases fitting TRBD2. J was trimmed by 0 bases and V by 0 bases; bases with no gene match: 4. The CDR3 extends over 16 amino acids. CDR1 SGHRS and CDR2 YFSETQ come from the germline V gene. The CDR3 bases are TGCGCCAGCAGCTTGGATTCTAGCGGAAGCACAGATACGCAGTATTTT. It codes for CASSLDSSGSTDTQYF.

This clonotype was picked up a small number of times. The gene calls are TRBV11-3 and TRBJ2-2, with 9 nucleotides matching TRBD1. The CDR3 has 14 residues. V shed 3 bases and J 4 bases; nucleotides not matched to a gene: 0. The germline CDR1 and CDR2 sequences are SGHNT and YENEEA. The chain's CDR3 is CASSLTGGTGELFF. Written as DNA, the CDR3 is TGTGCCAGCAGCTTGACAGGGGGCACCGGGGAGCTGTTTTTT.

To note about this clonotype: Being one base from a much bigger clone, this may be a read error. The V call is TRBV7-6, the J call TRBJ2-7; 8 bases map to TRBD1. The CDR3 spans 15 residues. Germline V gene sequence: CDR1 SGHVS, CDR2 FNYEAQ. After removal of 3 bases from V and 7 bases from J, the junction contained 11 bases not matched to a gene. The CDR3 DNA reads as TGTGCCAGCAGCTTGGGCAGGGGGCAGGGAAATGAGCAGTACTTC. Translated, it gives CASSLGRGQGNEQYF. Using reference TRBV7-6 and TRBJ2-7 for the parts outside the CDR3, the full variable domain is GAGVSQSPRYKVTKRGQDVALRCDPISGHVSLYWYRQALGQGPEFLTYFNYEAQQDKSGLPNDRFSAERPEGSISTLTIQRTEQRDSAMYRCASSLGRGQGNEQYFGPGTRLTVT.

This clonotype was recorded many times. The chain combines TRBV7-2 with TRBJ2-2, with 7 bases identical to TRBD2. V shed 3 bases, J shed 0 bases, and the junction held 1 base outside the gene matches. Per germline, CDR1 SGHTA and CDR2 FQGNSA. The CDR3 is 15 amino acids. In nucleotides, the CDR3 is TGTGCCAGCAGCTTTAGCGGGCCGAACACCGGGGAGCTGTTTTTT. Protein product: CASSFSGPNTGELFF.

This clonotype was detected many times. The chain couples TRBV29-1 to TRBJ2-7; D gene uncertain. Between the trimmed V and J ends, which lost 7 bases and 2 bases, there was a span of 12 bases. The CDR3 covers 12 residues. Germline assignment: CDR1 SQVTM and CDR2 ANQGSEA. This CDR3 reads CSAMDGAYEQYF. In DNA, the CDR3 is TGCAGCGCTATGGACGGAGCCTACGAGCAGTACTTC.

To note about this clonotype: Since a much larger clone is just one base distant, this may be a read error. The chain couples TRBV19 to TRBJ2-4; D is possibly TRBD2 (5 bases). V lost 5 bases and J 3 bases, leaving 14 bases between the germline ends. In germline, CDR1 is LNHDA, CDR2 SQIVND (reference sequence). CDR3 size: 15 residues. The CDR3 reads CASSFLEEIKNIQYF. For the CDR3, the DNA is TGTGCCAGTAGTTTTTTGGAGGAGATCAAAAACATTCAGTACTTC.

Comment on this clonotype: The junction and the germline gene differ at one end; a read error may be behind it. The J gene is TRBJ2-3, the V gene TRBV27; maybe TRBD2 (6 bases). Germline V gene data show CDR1 as MNHEY and CDR2 as SMNVEV (reference sequence). The CDR3 runs to 16 residues. This chain's CDR3 is CDSSPLTGGTADTQYF. As DNA, the CDR3 is TGTGACAGCAGTCCTCTAACTGGCGGGACGGCAGATACGCAGTATTTT.

This clonotype was seen repeatedly, ten times or more. V is TRBV28 and J is TRBJ2-1; D is unclear. V was pared by 3 bases and J by 2 bases, with 8 bases between. CDR1 is MDHEN and CDR2 is SYDVKM in the germline V gene. There are 14 residues in the CDR3. The CDR3 DNA follows: TGTGCCAGCAGTTTGTCCAGCGCCTACAATGAGCAGTTCTTC. It is translated as CASSLSSAYNEQFF.

There are many counts of this clonotype. This CDR3 reads CASSRQTDSNTEAFF. The CDR3 DNA is TGCGCCAGCAGCCGGCAGACTGACAGTAACACTGAAGCTTTCTTT. The chain is built from TRBV4-3 and TRBJ1-1; possible D gene TRBD1, 5 bases. This CDR3 contains 15 residues. CDR1 is LGHNA and CDR2 is YSLEER in the germline V gene. V was clipped by 4 bases and J by 2 bases, with 14 bases between them.

The chain recombines TRBV19 with TRBJ2-1; D gene unclear. V dropped 1 base and J dropped 0 bases, with 7 bases sitting between them. The CDR3 has 15 residues. Germline V lookup: CDR1 LNHDA, CDR2 SQIVND (reference sequence). The CDR3 nucleotides read TGTGCCAGTAGTATAGCAGTAAGCTCCTACAATGAGCAGTTCTTC. It encodes CASSIAVSSYNEQFF. Together with reference TRBV19 and TRBJ2-1, the CDR3 gives the full variable domain: DGGITQSPKYLFRKEGQNVTLSCEQNLNHDAMYWYRQDPGQGLRLIYYSQIVNDFQKGDIAEGYSVSREKKESFPLTVTSAQKNPTAFYLCASSIAVSSYNEQFFGPGTRLTVL.

The genes are TRBV5-4 and TRBJ2-3; maybe TRBD2 (6 bases). The germline V gene encodes CDR1 SGHNT and CDR2 YYREEE (reference sequence). V lost 3 bases and J lost 1, with 15 bases in between. The CDR3 runs 16 residues. DNA for the CDR3: TGTGCCAGCAGCTCCAGTAGCAGGAGGGGCACAGATACGCAGTATTTT. Amino acids: CASSSSSRRGTDTQYF.

Points on this clonotype: Compared with germline, one end of the junction differs, possibly owing to a read error. The V and J genes are TRBV20-1 and TRBJ2-5; D ambiguous. The germline V gene encodes CDR1 DFQATT and CDR2 SNEGSKA (reference sequence). The CDR3 is 12 amino acids. The CDR3 DNA reads TGCAGTGCTCTACAAGGATACGAGACCCATTACTTC. It yields the protein CSALQGYETHYF.

In its sample, this clonotype was seen many times. The chain couples TRBV29-1 to TRBJ2-7; 13 bases match TRBD2. The germline gives CDR1 SQVTM, CDR2 ANQGSEA. The CDR3 sequence is 12 residues long. V shed 6 bases, J shed 4 bases, and the junction held 0 bases outside the gene matches. The CDR3 DNA reads TGCAGCGTACTAGCGGGAGGGTACGAGCAGTACTTC. It is translated as CSVLAGGYEQYF.

In this sample, this clonotype turned up many times. V usage is TRBV6-1 and J usage is TRBJ2-7; 9 bases fit TRBD2. With V trimmed by 5 bases and J by 3 bases, 8 bases remained unmatched. Per germline, CDR1 MNHNS and CDR2 SASEGT. The CDR3 extends over 15 amino acids. The CDR3 is CASSSGLASGYEQYF. The CDR3 DNA follows: TGTGCCAGCAGTTCAGGACTAGCGTCAGGCTACGAGCAGTACTTC.

This clonotype was detected only a few times. The rearrangement links TRBV2 to TRBJ1-2; 7 bases are a match to TRBD1. The CDR3 is 14 residues long. J gave up 4 bases and V 2 bases, and 4 bases lay outside the gene matches. The germline V gene has CDR1 SNHLY and CDR2 FYNNEI. The CDR3 DNA is TGTGCCAGCAGTGAAAACAGGGGAAGCTATGGCTACACCTTC. This sequence encodes CASSENRGSYGYTF.

V is TRBV29-1 and J is TRBJ2-3; D is uncertain. Looked up from germline, CDR1 is SQVTM and CDR2 is ANQGSEA. The CDR3 consists of 13 residues. The V gene lost 4 bases and the J gene lost 6 bases, with 14 bases spanning the gap. The CDR3 sequence is CSVAPNPRDTQYF. In nucleotides, the CDR3 is TGCAGCGTTGCCCCTAACCCCCGCGATACGCAGTATTTT.

In this sample, this clonotype turned up many times. The rearrangement links TRBV20-1 to TRBJ2-1, with D perhaps TRBD1 (8 bases). Trimming stripped 1 base from V and 7 bases from J, with 23 bases between. Germline CDR1 and CDR2: DFQATT and SNEGSKA (reference sequence). This CDR3 contains 17 residues. The CDR3 DNA reads as TGCAGTGCTAGAGTGGGATTTGGACAGGGAGGGTTAAATGAGCAGTTCTTC. As protein: CSARVGFGQGGLNEQFF.

This clonotype was seen at least ten times. V and J are TRBV20-1 and TRBJ1-2, with D perhaps matching TRBD1 (5 bases). V was cut by 4 bases and J by 7 bases, with 19 bases left in between. The CDR3 runs to 14 residues. Germline-derived CDR1 and CDR2 are DFQATT and SNEGSKA (reference sequence). The CDR3 sequence is CSATTEGSRGGYTF. The CDR3 nucleotides read TGCAGTGCTACGACGGAGGGGTCTAGAGGTGGCTACACCTTC.